Here is one T cell receptor (beta chain) with its context. It has no known antigen specificity. No qualities accompany the bases; no much larger clone lies one base away. This record belongs to a study of T cells after yellow fever vaccination (dated 2019 in TCRdb). Concerning the study at large: The SMART-Seq v4 Ultra Low Input RNA kit was used to prepare libraries from fractions with low cell numbers. Bulk TCR alpha and beta repertoires were sequenced longitudinally to track T-cell clones before and after primary and booster YFV17D yellow fever vaccination. Two healthy male donors, one aged 18 to 29 and one aged 30 to 40 years, were included in the cohort. Bulk PBMC replicates and cell subsets were isolated from blood drawn at multiple timepoints before and after both primary and secondary immunization.

Points the paper makes about the study in general: A small fraction of clonotypes appeared in both the CD4 and CD8 compartments, likely as a result of convergent recombination. After the booster, most of the clones that had expanded following primary vaccination were detected again (roughly 97% of CD4 and around 90% of CD8), which suggests that memory was broadly maintained. Because abundant contaminating clonotypes from the bulk population could be contained in FACS-sorted repertoires, computational filtering was required. Only a couple of donors were included in the study, so the extent to which the findings can be generalized is limited. Compared with the primary T-cell response, the secondary T-cell response was weaker but faster, peaking on day 5 rather than day 15.

The treatment or condition label of this sample denotes: live attenuated yellow fever vaccine strain. At each blood-draw timepoint, two biological replicates of bulk PBMCs were collected. PBMCs were isolated from peripheral blood using a standard Ficoll-Paque protocol. RNA was extracted with TriZol from bulk PBMCs, CD4 and CD8 fractions, and dextramer-positive and dextramer-negative fractions. Counted from cysteine to phenylalanine, this CDR3 has 17 amino acids. Only the CDR3 part of the read is kept: 51 bases, read in frame from the first base. V is trimmed back by 2 bases and J by 8 bases, and the junction contains 12 bases that no gene match accounts for. The germline V gene sets CDR1 to LGHNA and CDR2 to YSLEER. TCR cDNA was synthesized by 5'RACE template switching, through which a universal primer site and unique molecular identifiers were introduced. cDNA synthesis was primed from both the TCR alpha and TCR beta constant segments. Library amplification involved two PCR steps, and the second step added sample barcodes and sequencing adapters. Sequencing of libraries was performed on Illumina HiSeq 2500 (2x100 bp) or NovaSeq (2x150 bp). Per the source publication's procedure: Reads were demultiplexed and collapsed into UMI consensus sequences with MIGEC, and V(D)J alignment was performed with MiXCR. Using edgeR on replicate PBMC samples, clonotypes were called vaccine-responding if FDR was below 0.01 and the log2 fold change was above 5 up to day 15. Each bulk clonotype received a CD4 or CD8 identity based on whether the sequenced CD4 or CD8 repertoire contained that clonotype at higher abundance. TCRdb's own reprocessing of the public reads used fastp at Q25 and MiXCR and kept productive beta chains. Rows with a matching CDR3 protein are joined into one entry that keeps the most common DNA and genes. The V and J calls reflect TCRdb's pipeline rather than the authors' work. The sample data list about 580,000 distinct CDR3 sequences, and about a sixth of these were observed just once. About 18% of the sample belongs to the ten largest clones.

This receptor chain uses TRBV4-3 and TRBJ2-2, and TRBD1 aligns with 9 junction nucleotides. The sequence came from a young man who received the YFV17D yellow fever vaccine. Material: PBMCs, obtained more than 4 days after the first yellow fever vaccination. The CDR3: CASSQKGDRERLGELFF. The sequenced DNA: TGCGCCAGCAGCCAAAAAGGGGACAGGGAGAGACTTGGGGAGCTGTTTTTT.